This T cell receptor (beta chain) was recorded in a study of Ad26.COV2.S vaccination and SARS-CoV-2 variants. TCRdb's copy holds only in-frame clones and misses some; the assay was immunoSEQ multiplex PCR. This sample has nearly 400,000 clones, with about 89% found just once. This sample's treatment: 19 received Ad26.COV2.S at low or high dose, single or two shots; several received placebo; per-sample allocation not given. Day 63 following the first vaccine or placebo injection was when the samples were taken. The CDR3 totals 11 residues. V was pared by 6 bases and J by 7 bases, with 7 bases between. Per germline, CDR1 MNHNY and CDR2 SVGAGI (reference sequence).

The sample consisted of peripheral blood, taken in a trial of Ad26.COV2.S vaccine versus placebo. The TCR originated in a person between 18 and 65 years old who received the Ad26.COV2.S COVID-19 vaccine or a placebo. The rearrangement joins TRBV6-6 to TRBJ2-1, with D unresolved. CDR3 amino acids: CASSSLNEQFF. CDR3 nucleotides: TGTGCCAGCAGCTCATTAAATGAGCAGTTCTTC.